These 27 T cell receptor beta chains were sequenced from one sample in a study of CD8 T cells in Susac syndrome. RNA in amounts of roughly 0.45 to 1 ug was reverse transcribed with random hexamers. TCRdb analysed the immunoSEQ multiplex PCR reads with MiXCR anew, one entry per CDR3 protein. The table has 300,000 to 350,000 distinct CDR3 sequences, 92% seen once; the top ten hold about 0.07%. Sequencing input: CD4+ T cells from PBMCs. These receptors came from a human donor with multiple sclerosis.

This clonotype was counted a single time. Written as DNA, the CDR3 is TGTGCCAGCAGCTTGAGGTTGGGTGGCAACACTGAAGCTTTCTTT. Translating it yields CASSLRLGGNTEAFF. V and J are TRBV5-4 and TRBJ1-1; D is uncertain. V was shortened by 1 base and J by 2 bases, with 12 bases between the two germline ends. Germline V gives CDR1 SGHNT, CDR2 YYREEE (reference sequence). The CDR3 extends over 15 amino acids.

The gene calls are TRBV12-3 or TRBV12-4 and TRBJ2-7; TRBD1 agrees at 9 bases. V shed 7 bases, J shed 5 bases, and the junction held 9 bases outside the gene matches. The CDR3 loop spans 14 amino acids. The CDR3 region is CASTRDRATHEQYF. As DNA, the CDR3 is TGTGCCAGCACCCGGGACAGGGCAACCCACGAGCAGTACTTC.

The chain uses TRBV19 and TRBJ1-2; TRBD1 matches at 12 bases. Germline CDR1 is LNHDA and CDR2 is SQIVND (reference sequence). The CDR3 is made up of 17 amino acids. After removal of 6 bases from V and 7 bases from J, the junction contained 15 bases not matched to a gene. CDR3 amino acids: CASRRTPGQGAHGGYTF. In nucleotides, the CDR3 is TGTGCCAGTAGACGAACACCGGGACAGGGGGCGCATGGTGGCTACACCTTC.

The chain is built from TRBV9 and TRBJ2-2; D is uncertain. CDR1 is SGDLS, CDR2 YYNGEE, per germline. The CDR3 is made up of 13 amino acids. Between the trimmed V and J ends, which lost 4 bases and 7 bases, there was a span of 11 bases. The CDR3 coding sequence is TGTGCCAGCAGCCTCAGCCCAATCGGGGAGCTGTTTTTT. Encoded protein: CASSLSPIGELFF. The variable domain in full, with the rest retrieved from reference TRBV9 and TRBJ2-2, is DSGVTQTPKHLITATGQRVTLRCSPRSGDLSVYWYQQSLDQGLQFLIQYYNGEERAKGNILERFSAQQFPDLHSELNLSSLELGDSALYFCASSLSPIGELFFGEGSRLTVL.

V usage is TRBV7-8 and J usage is TRBJ2-2; 9 nucleotides agree with TRBD2. The CDR3 has 13 amino acids. V shed 4 bases and J 9 bases; nucleotides not matched to a gene: 3. Germline values: CDR1 SGHVS, CDR2 FQNEAQ. The CDR3 DNA reads TGTGCCAGCAGCTGGACTAGCGCGAGGGAGCTGTTTTTT. Translating gives CASSWTSARELFF.

The chain recombines TRBV5-6 with TRBJ2-5; a possible D gene is TRBD2 (6 bases). The V and J ends lost 4 bases and 5 bases respectively, with 15 bases between them. CDR3 size: 14 residues. CDR1 SGHDT and CDR2 YYEEEE come from the germline V gene. The CDR3 protein is CASSRPGLRETQYF. For the CDR3, the DNA is TGTGCCAGCAGCAGACCGGGACTGCGGGAGACCCAGTACTTC.

The chain is built from TRBV10-2 and TRBJ1-1; 8 bases line up with TRBD1. In germline, CDR1 is WSHSY, CDR2 SAAADI. Germline trimming cut 0 bases from V and 1 base from J; bases unmatched to any gene: 4. This CDR3 region has 16 residues. The CDR3 is CASSESTGGWNTEAFF. DNA of the CDR3: TGCGCCAGCAGTGAGTCTACAGGGGGATGGAACACTGAAGCTTTCTTT.

J is TRBJ2-3 and V is TRBV12-3 or TRBV12-4, with unresolved D. The ends were cut back, 6 bases at V and 0 bases at J, with 10 bases in the middle. This CDR3 region has 14 residues. CDR3 protein: CASSRTASTDTQYF. The CDR3 DNA reads TGTGCCAGCAGCAGGACGGCTAGCACAGATACGCAGTATTTT.

The chain employs TRBV6-5 and TRBJ1-2; D gene unclear. This CDR3 has 14 residues. CDR1 and CDR2 from the germline V gene are MNHEY and SVGAGI. V lost 6 bases and J lost 5, with 16 bases in between. The CDR3 nucleotides are TGTGCCAGCAGCCCCAGGCAGGCTCGGTATGGCTACACCTTC. Protein: CASSPRQARYGYTF.

This sequence joins TRBV19 and TRBJ2-4; D might be TRBD2 (5 bases). Germline V gives CDR1 LNHDA, CDR2 SQIVND (reference sequence). The CDR3 covers 20 residues. The V and J ends lost 5 bases and 5 bases respectively, with 31 bases between them. The CDR3 DNA sequence: TGTGCCAGTAGTGCGAGGAACCCAAACCGGGGTAGGAAGGCCGAAAACATTCAGTACTTC. Its translation: CASSARNPNRGRKAENIQYF.

The chain is built from TRBV20-1 and TRBJ1-1, with TRBD1 matching over 7 bases. This CDR3 comprises 14 residues. The V gene's germline CDR1 is DFQATT and CDR2 SNEGSKA (reference sequence). The V segment lost 6 bases and the J segment 1 base; nucleotides outside the gene matches: 8. The DNA of the CDR3 is TGCAGTGCCATACAGGGGTTGGGGAACACTGAAGCTTTCTTT. Translation: CSAIQGLGNTEAFF.

The chain joins TRBV6-2 or TRBV6-3 to TRBJ2-1; no clear D gene. The V end was cut by 7 bases, the J end by 2 bases, with 9 bases between. Germline values: CDR1 MNHEY, CDR2 SVGEGT. This CDR3 is 13 amino acids long. The CDR3 protein is CASTPVPYNEQFF. For the CDR3, the DNA is TGTGCCAGCACCCCCGTCCCCTACAATGAGCAGTTCTTC.

The chain uses TRBV18 and TRBJ2-7, with TRBD1 matching 8 bases. Germline values: CDR1 KGHSH, CDR2 LQKENI. The CDR3 totals 17 residues. The V segment lost 9 bases and the J segment 1 base; nucleotides outside the gene matches: 17. The DNA of the CDR3 is TGTGCCAGTCGTCGGGCCGGATCCCAGGGGGCATCCTACGAGCAGTACTTC. Residues: CASRRAGSQGASYEQYF.

J is TRBJ1-6 and V is TRBV5-4, with TRBD1 matching 8 bases. The CDR3 runs 15 residues. J gave up 9 bases and V 4 bases, and 9 bases lay outside the gene matches. Germline V gives CDR1 SGHNT, CDR2 YYREEE (reference sequence). The CDR3 region has the DNA TGTGCCAGCAGCCGGCAGGGGGCTGTCAGTTCACCCCTCCACTTT. Translated: CASSRQGAVSSPLHF.

The chain combines TRBV2 with TRBJ2-2; D is undetermined. The V gene's germline CDR1 is SNHLY and CDR2 FYNNEI. The CDR3 totals 16 residues. V was trimmed by 4 bases and J by 1 base, leaving 13 bases between them. CDR3: CASSAIGRKNTGELFF. For the CDR3, the DNA is TGTGCCAGCAGTGCTATCGGGCGGAAGAACACCGGGGAGCTGTTTTTT.

The chain is built from TRBV25-1 and TRBJ1-2, with TRBD1 matching over 8 bases. The CDR3 is 17 amino acids. Losses at the gene ends were 4 bases for V and 3 bases for J; bases not matched to a gene: 13. Germline CDR1 MGHDK, CDR2 SYGVNS. CDR3 sequence (DNA): TGTGCCAGCAGTGCCGCATCCAAGGGACAGGCTTACTATGGCTACACCTTC. Translating it yields CASSAASKGQAYYGYTF.

The genes are TRBV5-8 and TRBJ1-5; 9 nucleotides align to TRBD1. The CDR3 is 16 amino acids. Losses at the gene ends were 3 bases for V and 6 bases for J; bases not matched to a gene: 10. Per the germline V gene, CDR1 is SGHTS and CDR2 is YDEGEE. CDR3 protein: CASSSGQGSWGQPQHF. The CDR3 DNA reads as TGTGCCAGCAGCTCAGGACAGGGGAGTTGGGGTCAGCCCCAGCATTTT.

The chain has TRBV7-3 and TRBJ1-1; 8 nucleotides agree with TRBD1. The CDR3 totals 15 residues. Germline V CDR1 and CDR2: SGHTA, FQGTGA. Losses at the gene ends were 5 bases for V and 0 bases for J; bases not matched to a gene: 5. CDR3 bases: TGTGCCAGCAGCCTACAGGGGGAGCTGAACACTGAAGCTTTCTTT. Translating gives CASSLQGELNTEAFF.

The chain is built from TRBV12-5 and TRBJ1-2; D is unclear. Germline V gene lookup returns CDR1 LGHNT and CDR2 FRNRAP. This CDR3 region has 14 residues. The V gene lost 6 bases and the J gene lost 0 bases, with 11 bases spanning the gap. The CDR3 here is CASGEQRTNYGYTF. The DNA for the CDR3 is TGTGCTAGTGGCGAACAGCGAACTAACTATGGCTACACCTTC.

This clonotype was seen only a few times. The chain is built from TRBV4-3 and TRBJ2-1; weak D call: TRBD2 (5 bases). Looked up from germline, CDR1 is LGHNA and CDR2 is YSLEER. The CDR3 is 16 residues long. Between the trimmed V and J ends, which lost 0 bases and 0 bases, there was a span of 9 bases. CDR3 bases: TGCGCCAGCAGCCAAGAGGCCGGGAACTCCTACAATGAGCAGTTCTTC. As protein: CASSQEAGNSYNEQFF.

The J gene is TRBJ2-7, the V gene TRBV6-5; D is perhaps TRBD1 or TRBD2 (5 bases each). Germline CDR1 is MNHEY and CDR2 is SVGAGI. Trimming removed 5 bases at V and 1 base at J, with 12 bases between. The length of the CDR3 is 14 residues. CDR3 in amino acids: CASSLRDASYEQYF. The CDR3 DNA reads as TGTGCCAGCAGTCTCCGGGACGCATCCTACGAGCAGTACTTC.

This chain links TRBV7-8 with TRBJ1-1; D not resolved. The V end lost 2 bases, the J end lost 4 bases, and 14 bases lay between the germline ends. Germline values: CDR1 SGHVS, CDR2 FQNEAQ. The CDR3 is 15 amino acids. The CDR3 sequence is CASSLPGSPITEAFF. The CDR3 DNA follows: TGTGCCAGCAGCTTACCGGGCTCTCCGATCACTGAAGCTTTCTTT.

The chain has TRBV7-8 and TRBJ2-7; 12 bases map to TRBD2. This CDR3 is built from 17 residues. The junction had 4 bases not matched to a gene; V was cut back by 1 base and J by 0 bases. Germline V gene sequence: CDR1 SGHVS, CDR2 FQNEAQ. The CDR3 DNA reads as TGTGCCAGCAGCTTAGGCCTAGCGGGGGGGAGCTCCTACGAGCAGTACTTC. Translating it yields CASSLGLAGGSSYEQYF.

V is TRBV9 and J is TRBJ1-3; a possible D gene is TRBD1 (6 bases). This CDR3 comprises 17 residues. V was pared by 3 bases and J by 0 bases, with 16 bases between. Germline assignment: CDR1 SGDLS and CDR2 YYNGEE. The CDR3 region is CASSARQALSSGNTIYF. DNA of the CDR3: TGTGCCAGCAGCGCTAGACAGGCCTTGAGCTCTGGAAACACCATATATTTT. The full variable domain, in which reference TRBV9 and TRBJ1-3 provide the parts outside the CDR3, is DSGVTQTPKHLITATGQRVTLRCSPRSGDLSVYWYQQSLDQGLQFLIQYYNGEERAKGNILERFSAQQFPDLHSELNLSSLELGDSALYFCASSARQALSSGNTIYFGEGSWLTVV.

This chain uses TRBV2 with TRBJ1-1; D possibly corresponds to TRBD1 (5 bases). The ends were cut back, 2 bases at V and 9 bases at J, with 13 bases in the middle. The CDR3 has 13 amino acids. Germline values: CDR1 SNHLY, CDR2 FYNNEI. DNA for the CDR3: TGTGCCAGCAGTGAACAGGGCGGTGGAAAAGCTTTCTTT. It encodes CASSEQGGGKAFF.

The V call is TRBV9, the J call TRBJ2-1; D remains unclear. Germline V gene sequence: CDR1 SGDLS, CDR2 YYNGEE. The CDR3 is made up of 17 amino acids. V was cut by 0 bases and J by 2 bases, with 15 bases left in between. CDR3: CASSVGSYGPPYNEQFF. DNA of the CDR3: TGTGCCAGCAGCGTAGGTAGCTATGGTCCACCCTACAATGAGCAGTTCTTC.

The rearrangement links TRBV4-1 to TRBJ1-2, with D unclear. Trimming pared 0 bases from V and 8 bases from J, leaving 13 bases between. Looked up from germline, CDR1 is MGHRA and CDR2 is YSYEKL. This CDR3 spans 14 amino acids. The CDR3 sequence: CASSQERQVGGYTF. The CDR3, as DNA: TGCGCCAGCAGCCAAGAGAGGCAGGTGGGCGGCTACACCTTC.